This TCR beta chain was captured in a study of blood T cells in healthy people across ages (dated by TCRdb to between 2015 and 2017). Looking at the study overall: Template switching captured roughly one uniquely barcoded TCR beta cDNA molecule per two T cells in model experiments. To avoid experimental bias, donors of different ages were distributed randomly across sequencing lanes. The study analyzed two additional independent replicas of 1 million unique cDNA reads from the same blood draw for two donors, one aged 18 to 30 and one aged 80 or older. Four age groups were formed from the donors: young (average 16 years), middle-aged (around 41), aged (over 55) and long-lived (less than 85). The study measured age-related changes in TCR beta repertoire diversity using deep sequencing normalized with unique cDNA molecular identifiers.

Systemically healthy Caucasian individuals from Russia, approximately 39 in total and aged roughly 6 to 90 years, were included as donors. Each donor gave approximately 9.3 milliliters of peripheral blood, collected into EDTA-treated Vacutainer tubes. Ficoll-Paque density-gradient centrifugation was used to isolate PBMCs, with at least 7 million obtained per sample. Trizol reagent was used to extract total RNA from PBMCs, with at least 6 micrograms per sample. For every donor, flow cytometry on a PBMC aliquot measured the percentage of naive CD45RAhigh/CD27high T cells. The library was produced with 5' RACE. Reads for this sample came from an Illumina HiSeq 2500. A second PCR of about 6 to 11 cycles was performed with a sample-barcoded 5' primer and a J-beta primer mix. A template-switch 5' adaptor carrying 12 random nucleotides introduced a unique molecular identifier onto each TCR beta cDNA molecule. Each sample yielded at least 2.5 million CDR3-containing paired-end reads. First-strand cDNA synthesis was performed from all RNA using the Mint cDNA synthesis kit, with priming by a TRBC-specific oligonucleotide. Following uracil-DNA glycosylase treatment, all cDNA underwent a first 18-cycle PCR with the universal primers M1SS and BC2_uni_R. Regarding the original processing steps: For normalization, 1 million high-quality reads, each with a distinct molecular identifier, were randomly selected from each sample. Instead of being binned into consensus sequences, reads with shared molecular identifiers were discarded. CDR3 identification, clonotype clustering and error correction used MiTCR with a Q25 quality threshold and the strictest error-elimination algorithm. A nonparametric unseen species model using Euler transformation provided a lower-bound estimate of total TCR beta diversity. The public reads were quality trimmed at Q25 with fastp and then assembled into clones with MiXCR by TCRdb, keeping productive beta chains. CDR3 protein duplicates are merged, each entry listing the most common genes and DNA. Here the V and J calls rest on TCRdb's processing, not on the authors' analysis. The sample table lists over 950,000 distinct CDR3 sequences, approximately 38% of them with a count of one. Under 15% of the sample goes to the ten largest clones.

The V end loses 6 bases and the J end loses 7 bases, and a stretch of 22 bases separates them. The CDR3 goes from the cysteine to the phenylalanine over 15 residues. Only CDR3 DNA remains: 45 bases, in frame from the first base. Reading the germline V gene (reference sequence) gives CDR1 DFQATT and CDR2 SNEGSKA. This clonotype was found a few times. Its antigen specificity is not known. Per-nucleotide qualities are absent, and no much larger clonotype sits a single base away. The study at large found these results: Observed TCR beta diversity per million T cells fell roughly linearly with age, and a significant reduction was already apparent by age roughly 40. The CMV infection status of donors was not known, potentially confounding age-related changes in expanded clonotypes. Estimates of total diversity based on one million sequenced T cells were considered lower bounds and underestimates. Compared with the aged group, the long-lived group had more naive CD4+ T cells, fewer expanded clones and increased TCR diversity, a pattern suggesting age selection. Because profiling used bulk unsorted PBMCs, naive and antigen-experienced compartments could not be compared conclusively. There was a strong correlation between observed TCR beta diversity and the percentage of naive T cells measured by flow cytometry.

The chain links TRBV20-1 with TRBJ1-5; the D gene is possibly TRBD1, with 5 bases matching. The sequence came from a man between 18 and 35 years old in good health. Material: blood. The sequenced DNA: TGCAGTGCCCCCCCCGTTGGCAGGGCGGAACAGCCCCAGCATTTT. Translated, it reads CSAPPVGRAEQPQHF.